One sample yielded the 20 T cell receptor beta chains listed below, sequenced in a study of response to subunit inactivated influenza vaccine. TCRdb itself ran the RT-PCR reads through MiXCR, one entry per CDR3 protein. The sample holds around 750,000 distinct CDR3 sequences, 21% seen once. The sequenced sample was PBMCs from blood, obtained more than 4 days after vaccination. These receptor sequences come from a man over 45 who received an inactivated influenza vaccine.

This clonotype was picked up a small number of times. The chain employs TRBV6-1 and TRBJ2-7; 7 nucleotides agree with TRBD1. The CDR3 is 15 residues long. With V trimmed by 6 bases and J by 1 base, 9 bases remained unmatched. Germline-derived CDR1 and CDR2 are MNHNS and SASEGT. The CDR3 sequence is CASSHPRTGSYEQYF. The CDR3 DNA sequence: TGTGCCAGCAGCCACCCCAGGACAGGTTCCTACGAGCAGTACTTC.

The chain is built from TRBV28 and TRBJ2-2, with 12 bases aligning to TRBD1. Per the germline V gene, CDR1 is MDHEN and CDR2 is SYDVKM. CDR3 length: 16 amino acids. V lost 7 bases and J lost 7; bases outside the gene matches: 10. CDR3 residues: CASTAGTGGAGGELFF. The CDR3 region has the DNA TGTGCCAGCACTGCCGGGACAGGGGGCGCCGGCGGGGAGCTGTTTTTT.

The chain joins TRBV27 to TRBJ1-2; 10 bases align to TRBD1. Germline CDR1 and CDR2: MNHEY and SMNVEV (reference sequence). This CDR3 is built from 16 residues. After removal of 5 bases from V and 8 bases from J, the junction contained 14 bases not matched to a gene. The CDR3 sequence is CASSPYPALTGGGYTF. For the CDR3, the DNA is TGTGCCAGCAGTCCTTATCCCGCTCTGACAGGGGGCGGCTACACCTTC.

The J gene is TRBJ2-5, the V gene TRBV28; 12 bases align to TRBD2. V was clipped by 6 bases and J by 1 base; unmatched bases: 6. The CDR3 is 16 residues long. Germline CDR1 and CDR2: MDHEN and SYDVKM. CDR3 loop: CASRRPTSGGQETQYF. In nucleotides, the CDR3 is TGTGCCAGCAGACGCCCGACTAGCGGGGGCCAAGAGACCCAGTACTTC.

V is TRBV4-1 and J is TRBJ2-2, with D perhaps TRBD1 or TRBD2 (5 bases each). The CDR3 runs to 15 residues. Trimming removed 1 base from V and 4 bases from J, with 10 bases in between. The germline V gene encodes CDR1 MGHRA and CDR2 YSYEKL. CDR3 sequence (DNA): TGCGCCAGCAGCCAAGTATATGGGGGCACCGGGGAGCTGTTTTTT. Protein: CASSQVYGGTGELFF.

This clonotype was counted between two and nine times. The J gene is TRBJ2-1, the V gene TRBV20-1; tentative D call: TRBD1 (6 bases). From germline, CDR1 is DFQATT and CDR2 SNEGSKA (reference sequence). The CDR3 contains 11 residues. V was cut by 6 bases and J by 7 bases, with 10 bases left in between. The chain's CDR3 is CSAYTGNEQFF. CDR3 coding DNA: TGCAGTGCCTATACAGGGAATGAGCAGTTCTTC.

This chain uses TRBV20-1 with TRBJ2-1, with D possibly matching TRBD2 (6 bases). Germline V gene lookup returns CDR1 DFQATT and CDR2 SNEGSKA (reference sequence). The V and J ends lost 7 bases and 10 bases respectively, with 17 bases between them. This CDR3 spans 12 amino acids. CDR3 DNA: TGCAGTGGAACGATACTAGCCTACGAGCAGTTCTTC. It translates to CSGTILAYEQFF.

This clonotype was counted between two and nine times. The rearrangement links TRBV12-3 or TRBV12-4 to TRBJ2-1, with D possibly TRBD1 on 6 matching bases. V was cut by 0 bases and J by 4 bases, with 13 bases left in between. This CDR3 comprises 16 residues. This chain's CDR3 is CASSLALPGHYNEQFF. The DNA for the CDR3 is TGTGCCAGCAGTTTAGCACTCCCGGGACATTACAATGAGCAGTTCTTC.

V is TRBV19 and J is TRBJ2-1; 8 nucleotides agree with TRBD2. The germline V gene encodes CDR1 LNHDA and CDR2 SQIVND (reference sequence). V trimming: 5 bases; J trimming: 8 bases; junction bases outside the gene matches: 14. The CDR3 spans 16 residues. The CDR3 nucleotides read TGTGCCAGTAGTCCAAACGGGAGGGACGGAGCCTATGAGCAGTTCTTC. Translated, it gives CASSPNGRDGAYEQFF.

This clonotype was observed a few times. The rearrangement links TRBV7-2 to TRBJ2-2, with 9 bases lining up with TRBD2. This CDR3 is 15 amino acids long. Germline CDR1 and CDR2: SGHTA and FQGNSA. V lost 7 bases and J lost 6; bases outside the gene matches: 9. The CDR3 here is CASIPSGRLSGELFF. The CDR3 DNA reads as TGTGCCAGCATTCCCAGCGGGAGGCTGTCCGGGGAGCTGTTTTTT.

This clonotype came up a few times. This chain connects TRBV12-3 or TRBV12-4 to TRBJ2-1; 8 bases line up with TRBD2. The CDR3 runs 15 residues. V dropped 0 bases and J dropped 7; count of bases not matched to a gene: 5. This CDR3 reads CASSLASGSRNEQFF. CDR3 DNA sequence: TGTGCCAGCAGTTTAGCCAGCGGGAGTAGAAATGAGCAGTTCTTC.

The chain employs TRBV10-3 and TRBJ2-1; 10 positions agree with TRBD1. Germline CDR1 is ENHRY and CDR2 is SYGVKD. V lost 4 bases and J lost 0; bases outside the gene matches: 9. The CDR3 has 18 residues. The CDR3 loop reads CAISAWTGGISSYNEQFF. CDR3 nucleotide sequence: TGTGCCATCAGTGCGTGGACAGGGGGGATAAGCTCCTACAATGAGCAGTTCTTC.

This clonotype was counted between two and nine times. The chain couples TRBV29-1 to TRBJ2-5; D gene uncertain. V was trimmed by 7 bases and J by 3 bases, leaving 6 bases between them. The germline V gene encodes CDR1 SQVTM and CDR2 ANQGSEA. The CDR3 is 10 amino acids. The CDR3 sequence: CSGGEETQYF. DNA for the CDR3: TGCAGCGGTGGGGAAGAGACCCAGTACTTC.

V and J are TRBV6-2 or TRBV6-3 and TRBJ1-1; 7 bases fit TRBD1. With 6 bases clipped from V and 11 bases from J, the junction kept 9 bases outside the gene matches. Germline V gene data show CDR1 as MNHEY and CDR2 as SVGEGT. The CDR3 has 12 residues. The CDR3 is CASRTGQSVAFF. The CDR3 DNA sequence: TGTGCCAGCAGGACGGGACAGTCTGTGGCTTTCTTT.

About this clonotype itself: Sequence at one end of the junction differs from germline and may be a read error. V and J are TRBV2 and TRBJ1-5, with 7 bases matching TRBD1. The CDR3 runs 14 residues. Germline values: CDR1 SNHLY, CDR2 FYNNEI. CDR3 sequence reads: CASTGQAGNHPQHF. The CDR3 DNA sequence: TGTGCCAGCACCGGACAGGCGGGTAATCACCCCCAGCATTTT.

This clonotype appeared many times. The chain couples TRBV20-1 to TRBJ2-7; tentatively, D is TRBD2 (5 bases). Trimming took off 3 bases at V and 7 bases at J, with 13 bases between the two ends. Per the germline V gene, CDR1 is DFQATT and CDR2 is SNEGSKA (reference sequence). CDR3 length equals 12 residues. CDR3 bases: TGCAGTGCTAGCGGGCCAACGGGGGAGCAGTACTTC. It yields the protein CSASGPTGEQYF.

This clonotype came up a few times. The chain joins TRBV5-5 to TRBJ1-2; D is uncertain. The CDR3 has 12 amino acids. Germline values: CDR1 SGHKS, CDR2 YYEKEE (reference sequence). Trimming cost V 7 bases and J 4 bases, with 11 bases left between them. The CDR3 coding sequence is TGTGCCAGCGAAAATCGGGGCTATGGCTACACCTTC. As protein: CASENRGYGYTF.

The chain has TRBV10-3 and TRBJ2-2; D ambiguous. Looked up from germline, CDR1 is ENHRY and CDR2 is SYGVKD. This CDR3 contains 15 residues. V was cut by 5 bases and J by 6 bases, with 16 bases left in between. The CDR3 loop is CAISSTDSSAGELFF. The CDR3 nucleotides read TGTGCCATCAGTTCAACCGACTCCTCTGCCGGGGAGCTGTTTTTT.

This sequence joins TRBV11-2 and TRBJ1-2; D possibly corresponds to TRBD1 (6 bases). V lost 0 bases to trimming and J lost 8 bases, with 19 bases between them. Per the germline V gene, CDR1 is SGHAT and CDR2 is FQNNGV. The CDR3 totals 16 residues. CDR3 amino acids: CASSLDAVRGAKGYTF. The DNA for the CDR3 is TGTGCCAGCAGCTTAGATGCTGTACGGGGGGCTAAAGGCTACACCTTC.

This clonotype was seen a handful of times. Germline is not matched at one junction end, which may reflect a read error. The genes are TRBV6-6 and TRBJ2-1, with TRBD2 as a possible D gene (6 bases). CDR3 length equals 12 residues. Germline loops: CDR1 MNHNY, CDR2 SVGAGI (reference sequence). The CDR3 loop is CASSPPGTEPFF. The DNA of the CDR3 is TGTGCCAGCAGCCCACCGGGGACTGAGCCGTTCTTC.